These 27 T cell receptor beta chains originate from one sample sequenced in a study of blood T cell repertoires in COVID-19. Libraries were prepared by immunoSEQ multiplex PCR; TCRdb keeps only in-frame clonotypes and omits some of them. The sample lists a few hundred thousand clones; approximately 92% were seen once. The sequencing input was PBMCs or T cells enriched from blood (not recorded which). These receptors all stem from a young man who had recovered from COVID-19.

V and J are TRBV28 and TRBJ2-7; a weak D match, TRBD2 (6 bases). The germline CDR1 and CDR2 sequences are MDHEN and SYDVKM. The V and J ends lost 3 bases and 3 bases respectively, with 9 bases between them. The CDR3 is made up of 13 amino acids. As DNA, the CDR3 is TGTGCCAGCAGTTTTCGGGAGTACTACGAGCAGTACTTC. Encoded protein: CASSFREYYEQYF.

The V call is TRBV10-2, the J call TRBJ1-2, with a tentative D call TRBD1 (5 bases). This CDR3 is built from 14 residues. V shed 3 bases and J shed 1 base, with 9 bases lying between them. Germline V lookup: CDR1 WSHSY, CDR2 SAAADI. CDR3 sequence reads: CASSEGVDNYGYTF. The CDR3 DNA is TGCGCCAGCAGTGAAGGGGTAGATAACTATGGCTACACCTTC.

This chain uses TRBV3-1 (or the pseudogene TRBV3-2) with TRBJ2-5; 10 nucleotides agree with TRBD1. Germline-derived CDR1 and CDR2 are LGHDT and YNNKEL (reference sequence). This CDR3 comprises 14 residues. The trim removed 1 base at V and 4 bases at J, leaving 0 bases unmatched. The CDR3 spells CASSQGQGAETQYF. The CDR3 DNA reads TGTGCCAGCAGCCAAGGACAGGGGGCAGAGACCCAGTACTTC.

The chain recombines TRBV9 with TRBJ1-5; D remains unclear. Germline V gives CDR1 SGDLS, CDR2 YYNGEE. Between the trimmed V and J ends, which lost 4 bases and 0 bases, there was a span of 14 bases. The CDR3 is made up of 16 amino acids. CDR3 region: CASSSGLWASNQPQHF. DNA for the CDR3: TGTGCCAGCAGCTCAGGACTCTGGGCTAGCAATCAGCCCCAGCATTTT.

The chain employs TRBV5-5 and TRBJ2-2; possible D gene TRBD1, 5 bases. The CDR3 spans 13 residues. Germline V lookup: CDR1 SGHKS, CDR2 YYEKEE (reference sequence). V was clipped by 3 bases and J by 11 bases, with 14 bases between them. The DNA for the CDR3 is TGTGCCAGCAGCTCCGGGCCAGGGTTTGAGCTGTTTTTT. This translates into CASSSGPGFELFF.

Concerning this clone: The same CDR3 arises from other DNA sequences in this sample as well. V is TRBV5-1 and J is TRBJ2-7; 8 positions match TRBD1. Germline CDR1 SGHRS, CDR2 YFSETQ. The V gene end was trimmed by 4 bases and the J gene end by 1 base; junction bases not matched to a gene: 7. This CDR3 has 15 amino acids. This CDR3 is CASSPRQGTSYEQYF. CDR3 bases: TGCGCCAGCAGCCCTCGACAGGGGACGTCCTACGAGCAGTACTTC.

This clone was counted only a few times. This chain links TRBV10-1 with TRBJ2-3; tentatively, D is TRBD2 (6 bases). The CDR3 loop spans 13 amino acids. V shed 8 bases and J shed 0 bases, with 9 bases lying between them. Germline V CDR1 and CDR2: WNHNN, SYGVQD (reference sequence). CDR3 in amino acids: CASSGLSTDTQYF. The CDR3 nucleotides are TGCGCCAGCTCGGGACTCAGCACAGATACGCAGTATTTT.

J is TRBJ2-5 and V is TRBV7-3; the D is unclear. CDR3 length: 14 amino acids. The V gene's germline CDR1 is SGHTA and CDR2 FQGTGA. Trimming left V 8 bases short and J 4 bases short, with 17 bases between. CDR3 sequence: CASATAAGPETQYF. The CDR3 region has the DNA TGTGCCAGCGCTACTGCCGCTGGGCCAGAGACCCAGTACTTC.

This chain connects TRBV2 to TRBJ2-1; 10 bases agree with TRBD2. This CDR3 region has 13 residues. CDR1 is SNHLY, CDR2 FYNNEI, per germline. With 4 bases clipped from V and 10 bases from J, the junction kept 4 bases outside the gene matches. The chain's CDR3 is CASSAGLAREQFF. The CDR3 coding sequence is TGTGCCAGCAGTGCGGGACTAGCGCGCGAGCAGTTCTTC.

This clone was seen a single time. The chain combines TRBV11-2 with TRBJ2-3; weak D call: TRBD1 (6 bases). Per germline, CDR1 SGHAT and CDR2 FQNNGV. The CDR3 sequence is 15 residues long. V lost 1 base and J 14 bases, leaving 22 bases between the germline ends. In DNA, the CDR3 is TGTGCCAGCAGCTTAGTGGGCCCGGTGGGACAACGATTGTATTTT. Translation: CASSLVGPVGQRLYF.

The chain joins TRBV12-3 or TRBV12-4 to TRBJ1-2; D unclear. V lost 7 bases and J 7 bases, leaving 10 bases between the germline ends. The CDR3 consists of 11 residues. The CDR3 loop reads CASTGPLGYTF. For the CDR3, the DNA is TGTGCCAGCACTGGGCCTCTTGGCTACACCTTC.

The chain recombines TRBV2 with TRBJ2-2; TRBD2 matches at 10 bases. The CDR3 runs to 16 residues. V lost 4 bases to trimming and J lost 6 bases; unmatched junction nucleotides: 8. In germline, CDR1 is SNHLY, CDR2 FYNNEI. The CDR3: CASSVRLAGEAGELFF. In DNA form, the CDR3 reads TGTGCCAGCAGTGTAAGGCTAGCGGGAGAAGCCGGGGAGCTGTTTTTT. The full variable domain, in which reference TRBV2 and TRBJ2-2 provide the parts outside the CDR3, is EPEVTQTPSHQVTQMGQEVILRCVPISNHLYFYWYRQILGQKVEFLVSFYNNEISEKSEIFDDQFSVERPDGSNFTLKIRSTKLEDSAMYFCASSVRLAGEAGELFFGEGSRLTVL.

This clone was seen a single time. The J gene is TRBJ1-6, the V gene TRBV12-5, with D tentatively TRBD1 (6 bases). CDR3 length: 14 amino acids. Germline-derived CDR1 and CDR2 are LGHNT and FRNRAP. V gave up 5 bases and J gave up 4 bases, with 9 bases separating them. CDR3 in amino acids: CASGLGQYNSPLHF. Written as DNA, the CDR3 is TGTGCTAGTGGTCTCGGACAGTATAATTCACCCCTCCACTTT.

In DNA form, the CDR3 reads TGTGCCAGCAGCCCCTTACTAGCGGGAGTAGAGACCGGGGAGCTGTTTTTT. Protein: CASSPLLAGVETGELFF. This chain connects TRBV11-2 to TRBJ2-2; TRBD2 matches at 11 bases. There are 17 residues in the CDR3. V shed 5 bases and J 5 bases; nucleotides not matched to a gene: 10. Germline loops: CDR1 SGHAT, CDR2 FQNNGV.

The CDR3 region is CASSVPTSGSNEQFF. CDR3 nucleotide sequence: TGTGCCAGCAGCGTGCCGACTAGCGGGAGCAATGAGCAGTTCTTC. The chain uses TRBV9 and TRBJ2-1; 12 nucleotides line up with TRBD2. Germline CDR1 and CDR2: SGDLS and YYNGEE. The CDR3 has 15 residues. V was pared by 2 bases and J by 6 bases, with 3 bases of the junction left unmatched.

The J gene is TRBJ1-1, the V gene TRBV19; a possible D gene is TRBD1 (5 bases). CDR3 length equals 13 residues. Trimming took 8 bases from V and 3 from J, leaving 13 bases between them. Germline CDR1 is LNHDA and CDR2 is SQIVND (reference sequence). CDR3 bases: TGTGCCAGTGAGGCGGGGGAACACACTGAAGCTTTCTTT. Translated: CASEAGEHTEAFF.

The chain is built from TRBV24-1 and TRBJ2-1; 7 nucleotides match TRBD1. V lost 1 base, J lost 0 bases, and 8 bases stayed unmatched. The CDR3 loop spans 18 amino acids. Germline CDR1 reads KGHDR; CDR2 reads SFDVKD. CDR3 in DNA: TGTGCCACCAGTGATTTCCCCTCGACAGGGAGCTCCTACAATGAGCAGTTCTTC. Translation gives CATSDFPSTGSSYNEQFF.

This chain uses TRBV10-3 with TRBJ2-1, with 12 nucleotides matching TRBD2. The length of the CDR3 is 16 residues. V was clipped by 10 bases and J by 7 bases; unmatched bases: 14. CDR1 is ENHRY, CDR2 SYGVKD, per germline. The CDR3 region is CATGGGLAGGPNEQFF. The DNA for the CDR3 is TGTGCCACCGGGGGGGGGCTAGCGGGAGGGCCTAATGAGCAGTTCTTC.

The V and J genes are TRBV7-2 and TRBJ2-2; D might be TRBD1 (5 bases). This CDR3 comprises 19 residues. Trimming left V 1 base short and J 4 bases short, with 22 bases between. CDR1 and CDR2 from the germline V gene are SGHTA and FQGNSA. As DNA, the CDR3 is TGTGCCAGCAGCTTAGGAGTTTCCGCGTGGACAAGTCTCACCGGGGAGCTGTTTTTT. It translates to CASSLGVSAWTSLTGELFF. Combining the CDR3 with reference TRBV7-2 and TRBJ2-2 gives the whole variable domain GAGVSQSPSNKVTEKGKDVELRCDPISGHTALYWYRQSLGQGLEFLIYFQGNSAPDKSGLPSDRFSAERTGGSVSTLTIQRTQQEDSAVYLCASSLGVSAWTSLTGELFFGEGSRLTVL.

This clone came up a few times. V gene TRBV29-1 combines with J gene TRBJ1-2; D not certain. The CDR3 runs 11 residues. Germline CDR1 and CDR2: SQVTM and ANQGSEA. The chain's CDR3 is CSTDGFYGYTF. For the CDR3, the DNA is TGCTCTACAGACGGCTTCTATGGCTACACCTTC.

The rearrangement joins TRBV27 to TRBJ1-1; the match to TRBD1 covers 7 bases. Losses at the gene ends were 0 bases for V and 0 bases for J; bases not matched to a gene: 4. The CDR3 totals 16 residues. The germline V gene encodes CDR1 MNHEY and CDR2 SMNVEV (reference sequence). Here the CDR3 DNA reads TGTGCCAGCAGTTTATCGGGACAGTACGTGAACACTGAAGCTTTCTTT. Protein: CASSLSGQYVNTEAFF.

V is TRBV3-1 (or the pseudogene TRBV3-2) and J is TRBJ2-3, with TRBD2 matching 8 bases. CDR3 length: 17 residues. Germline CDR1 is LGHDT and CDR2 is YNNKEL (reference sequence). V gave up 1 base and J gave up 1 base; unmatched junction bases: 7. The CDR3 sequence: CASSQAFVLAGTDTQYF. CDR3 in DNA: TGTGCCAGCAGCCAAGCCTTCGTACTAGCGGGCACAGATACGCAGTATTTT.

The V and J genes are TRBV3-1 (or the pseudogene TRBV3-2) and TRBJ2-1, with 7 positions matching TRBD1. Germline values: CDR1 LGHDT, CDR2 YNNKEL (reference sequence). CDR3 length: 12 amino acids. The V gene end was trimmed by 3 bases and the J gene end by 12 bases; junction bases not matched to a gene: 5. CDR3 loop: CASSQHRGPQFF. CDR3 sequence (DNA): TGTGCCAGCAGCCAGCACAGGGGACCGCAGTTCTTC.

This chain links TRBV11-1 with TRBJ2-1; 9 nucleotides align to TRBD2. This CDR3 is 16 amino acids long. Germline values: CDR1 SGHAT, CDR2 FQDESV (reference sequence). V lost 4 bases, J lost 4 bases, and 8 bases stayed unmatched. The CDR3 nucleotides read TGTGCCAGCAGCTCTCCGACTAGCGGAAGTTACAATGAGCAGTTCTTC. It is translated as CASSSPTSGSYNEQFF. The variable domain in full, completed from reference TRBV11-1 and TRBJ2-1, reads EAEVAQSPRYKITEKSQAVAFWCDPISGHATLYWYRQILGQGPELLVQFQDESVVDDSQLPKDRFSAERLKGVDSTLKIQPAELGDSAMYLCASSSPTSGSYNEQFFGPGTRLTVL.

V and J are TRBV30 and TRBJ2-1, with a tentative D call TRBD2 (5 bases). Trimming removed 1 base at V and 6 bases at J, with 7 bases between. Germline values: CDR1 GTSNPN, CDR2 SVGIG (reference sequence). This CDR3 has 12 residues. In DNA form, the CDR3 reads TGTGCCTGGAGTGGACTAAGCAATGAGCAGTTCTTC. This gives the protein CAWSGLSNEQFF.

The sample holds a few counts of this clone. The V and J genes are TRBV9 and TRBJ1-6; D ambiguous. Trimming took 4 bases from V and 0 from J, leaving 14 bases between them. The CDR3 loop spans 17 amino acids. Germline CDR1 is SGDLS and CDR2 is YYNGEE. The CDR3 coding sequence is TGTGCCAGCAGCACCTCTATGGGGAGCTCCTATAATTCACCCCTCCACTTT. It translates to CASSTSMGSSYNSPLHF.

The V call is TRBV29-1, the J call TRBJ1-1; no clear D gene. CDR1 and CDR2 from the germline V gene are SQVTM and ANQGSEA. The CDR3 covers 9 residues. Deletions cut 6 bases from V and 5 bases from J, with 4 bases between. This CDR3 reads CSVGTEAFF. CDR3 in DNA: TGCAGCGTCGGGACTGAAGCTTTCTTT.